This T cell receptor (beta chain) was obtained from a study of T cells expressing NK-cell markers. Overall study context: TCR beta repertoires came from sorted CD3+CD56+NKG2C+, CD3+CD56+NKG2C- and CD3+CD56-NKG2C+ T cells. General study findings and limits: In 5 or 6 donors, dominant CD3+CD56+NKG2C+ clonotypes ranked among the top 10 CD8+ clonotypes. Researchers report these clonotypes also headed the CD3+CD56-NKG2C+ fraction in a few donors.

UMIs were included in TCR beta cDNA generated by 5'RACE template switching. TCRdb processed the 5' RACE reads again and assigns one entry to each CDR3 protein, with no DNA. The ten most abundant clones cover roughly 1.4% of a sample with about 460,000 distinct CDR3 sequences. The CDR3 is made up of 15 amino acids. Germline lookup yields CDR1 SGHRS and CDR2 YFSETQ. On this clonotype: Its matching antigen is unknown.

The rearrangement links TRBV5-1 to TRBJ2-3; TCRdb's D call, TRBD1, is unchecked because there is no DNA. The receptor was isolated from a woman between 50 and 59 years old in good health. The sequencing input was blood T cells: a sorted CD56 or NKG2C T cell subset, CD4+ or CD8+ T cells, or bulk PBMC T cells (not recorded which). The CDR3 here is CASEEGGSDAYTQYF.